This entry concerns a single T cell receptor beta chain. This entry is derived from a study of technical replicates of blood from several donors. The germline V gene encodes CDR1 SGHNT and CDR2 YYREEE (reference sequence). Trimming cost V 1 base and J 5 bases, with 12 bases left between them. This CDR3 contains 15 residues. Assay used: immunoSEQ multiplex PCR; TCRdb lists only in-frame clones, some missing. Here the sample spans 80,000 to 90,000 clones, around 94% being singletons. Sequenced input: T cells isolated from PBMCs. The receptor's source is a human donor in good health. The chain links TRBV5-4 to TRBJ1-4; D is possibly TRBD1 (6 bases). CDR3 nucleotides: TGTGCCAGCAGCTTGTTTGAGGGGGGGAATGAAAAACTGTTTTTT. Its translation is CASSLFEGGNEKLFF.